Listed below are T cell receptor beta chains from one sample, sequenced in a study of T cell clusters in autoimmune cytopenias. Reanalyzing the multiplex PCR reads, TCRdb keeps one entry per CDR3 protein, without DNA. This sample's table has roughly 6,100 distinct CDR3 sequences. These data are also associated with another study on T cell repertoires in aging, cancer and after chemotherapy.

The sample comprised peripheral blood. The receptors stem from a human donor in good health. CDR3s include the opening cysteine and the closing phenylalanine or tryptophan. Fields, in order: clone size, J gene, CDR3 length, V gene, CDR3 protein. The size of a clone is reported for some rows only, either as once, few or many, or as a class for expanded clones.

NA,TRBJ1-5,13,TRBV11-1,CASSSLEDQPQHF
medium-sized,TRBJ2-1,11,TRBV6-2/TRBV6-3,CASSLLDEQFF
NA,TRBJ2-7,13,TRBV20-1,CSARQGASVEQYF
medium-sized,TRBJ1-6,14,TRBV18,CASSPGTQGLPLHF
NA,TRBJ1-2,15,TRBV30,CAWRGARRTGYGYTF
NA,TRBJ2-2,14,TRBV7-7,CASSYGTRTGELFF
NA,TRBJ2-2,17,TRBV27,CASSLDHLFANTGELFF
NA,TRBJ1-2,13,TRBV5-1,CASSLGVMYGYTF
NA,TRBJ1-5,14,TRBV20-1,CSASPTQLNQPQHF
NA,TRBJ1-5,13,TRBV6-1,CASSEVWGQPQHF
NA,TRBJ1-3,13,TRBV27,CASSFRPGNTIYF
NA,TRBJ1-1,15,TRBV6-1,CASSDLTWENTEAFF
NA,TRBJ1-2,14,TRBV11-2,CASSPVVVNYGYTF
NA,TRBJ2-3,14,TRBV4-2,CASSPDRATDTQYF
NA,TRBJ1-1,14,TRBV12-3/TRBV12-4,CASRFPGSGTEAFF
NA,TRBJ2-2,14,TRBV29-1,CTLRWRENTGELFF
medium-sized,TRBJ2-3,17,TRBV7-9,CASSPGSGGKSTDTQYF
NA,TRBJ1-5,17,TRBV6-5,CASSYSLATEPDQPQHF
NA,TRBJ1-1,15,TRBV5-4,CASSWGGTGGTEAFF
NA,TRBJ2-3,16,TRBV6-6,CASSPHSGAFTDTQYF
NA,TRBJ2-1,15,TRBV12-3/TRBV12-4,CASSPGTGSYNEQFF
NA,TRBJ1-2,14,TRBV6-5,CASSYTPEWYGYTF
medium-sized,TRBJ2-7,13,TRBV15,CATSRPGEGEQYF
NA,TRBJ2-3,14,TRBV6-1,CATSLAGGPYTQYF
NA,TRBJ2-3,14,TRBV6-6,CASSYFENTDTQYF
medium-sized,TRBJ2-7,12,TRBV29-1,CSVVDSSYEQYF
large,TRBJ2-3,14,TRBV6-5,CASSKDIPPDTQYF
NA,TRBJ1-3,16,TRBV20-1,CSARVGGTYSGNTIYF
medium-sized,TRBJ2-3,17,TRBV6-5,CASSYSKGRTHTDTQYF